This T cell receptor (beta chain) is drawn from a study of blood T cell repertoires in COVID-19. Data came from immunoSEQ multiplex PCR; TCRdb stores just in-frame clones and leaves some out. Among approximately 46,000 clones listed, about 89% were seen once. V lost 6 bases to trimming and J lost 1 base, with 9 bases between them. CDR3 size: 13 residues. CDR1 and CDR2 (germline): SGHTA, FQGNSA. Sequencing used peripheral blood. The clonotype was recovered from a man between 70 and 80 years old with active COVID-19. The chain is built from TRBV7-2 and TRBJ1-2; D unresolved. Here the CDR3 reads CASRAGNNYGYTF. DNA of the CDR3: TGTGCCAGCAGGGCCGGGAATAACTATGGCTACACCTTC.